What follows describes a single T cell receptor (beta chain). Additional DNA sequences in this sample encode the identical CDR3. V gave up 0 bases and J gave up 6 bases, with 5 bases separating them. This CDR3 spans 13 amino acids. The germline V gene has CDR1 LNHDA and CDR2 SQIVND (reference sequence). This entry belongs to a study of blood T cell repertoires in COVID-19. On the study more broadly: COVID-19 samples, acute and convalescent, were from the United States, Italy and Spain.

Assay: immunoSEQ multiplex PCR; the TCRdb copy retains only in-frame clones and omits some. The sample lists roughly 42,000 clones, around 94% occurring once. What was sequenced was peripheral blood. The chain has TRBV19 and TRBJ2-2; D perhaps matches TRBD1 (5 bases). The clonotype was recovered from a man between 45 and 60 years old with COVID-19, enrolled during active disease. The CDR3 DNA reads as TGTGCCAGTAGTATAGAAGGGGCCGGGGAGCTGTTTTTT. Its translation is CASSIEGAGELFF.